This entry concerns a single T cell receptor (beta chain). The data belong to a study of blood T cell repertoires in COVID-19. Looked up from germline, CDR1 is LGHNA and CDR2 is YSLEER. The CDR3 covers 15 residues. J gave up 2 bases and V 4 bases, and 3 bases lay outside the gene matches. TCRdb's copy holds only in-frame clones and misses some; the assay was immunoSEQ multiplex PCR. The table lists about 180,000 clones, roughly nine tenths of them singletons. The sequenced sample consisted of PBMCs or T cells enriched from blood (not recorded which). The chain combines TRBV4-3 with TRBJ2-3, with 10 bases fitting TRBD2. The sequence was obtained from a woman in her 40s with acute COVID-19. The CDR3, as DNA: TGCGCCAGCAGCCTAGGACTAGCGGTCACAGATACGCAGTATTTT. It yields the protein CASSLGLAVTDTQYF.